This T cell receptor beta chain was recovered during a study of blood T cell repertoires in COVID-19. Background on the study: Samples representing acute and convalescent COVID-19 were sourced from the United States, Italy and Spain. T cells, B-cell-depleted T cells, or PBMCs provided the cDNA or gDNA that served as material.

The authors' processing: Amplification from reference gene primers served as the basis for estimated nucleated cell counts. TCRdb keeps only in-frame clones here, not all; method: immunoSEQ multiplex PCR. From that table come the V and J calls and clone size; the DNA was used to work out D and trimming. The sample lists about 55,000 clones, approximately 91% seen once, with 8.5% in the top ten. This CDR3 contains 16 residues. Germline-derived CDR1 and CDR2 are SGHVT and SQSDAQ. Trimming removed 0 bases at V and 0 bases at J, with 11 bases between. This clone was seen a single time. The sequence came from a man in his 60s with active COVID-19. This chain connects TRBV7-4 to TRBJ1-2, with D maybe TRBD1 (5 bases). Sequenced: peripheral blood. This CDR3 reads CASSLARQGPNYGYTF. The CDR3 region has the DNA TGTGCCAGCAGCTTAGCGCGGCAGGGTCCTAACTATGGCTACACCTTC.